The 19 T cell receptor beta chains in this list originate from one sample, sequenced in a study of blood T cell repertoires in COVID-19. The repertoire was sequenced with immunoSEQ multiplex PCR; TCRdb's copy has only in-frame clones and lacks some. The sample has 200,000 to 250,000 clones, more than 75% seen once. The sequencing input was peripheral blood. These receptors were taken from an elderly woman with COVID-19, enrolled during active disease.

This clone was seen only a few times. The V and J genes are TRBV10-3 and TRBJ2-3; TRBD2 matches 8 bases. Germline V gene data show CDR1 as ENHRY and CDR2 as SYGVKD. The CDR3 is 13 amino acids. The ends lost 10 bases at V and 0 bases at J; junction bases unmatched: 3. CDR3 loop: CATSGSSTDTQYF. The CDR3, as DNA: TGTGCCACCAGCGGGAGTAGCACAGATACGCAGTATTTT.

This rearrangement joins TRBV30 to TRBJ2-3; 10 nucleotides align to TRBD2. CDR1 and CDR2 (germline): GTSNPN, SVGIG (reference sequence). This CDR3 region has 14 residues. V was pared by 3 bases and J by 4 bases, with 4 bases of the junction left unmatched. The CDR3 region has the DNA TGTGCCTGGAGACCAGCGGGGGGGGCAGATACGCAGTATTTT. Translating it yields CAWRPAGGADTQYF.

The rearrangement uses TRBV19 and TRBJ1-1; 10 nucleotides match TRBD1. J lost 6 bases, V lost 7 bases, and 17 bases had no gene match. The CDR3 is 17 residues long. Looked up from germline, CDR1 is LNHDA and CDR2 is SQIVND (reference sequence). The CDR3 loop is CASIPRDRGPWGPEAFF. Here the CDR3 DNA reads TGTGCCAGTATTCCCCGGGACAGGGGCCCTTGGGGCCCTGAAGCTTTCTTT.

This chain connects TRBV6-5 to TRBJ2-3; 10 nucleotides agree with TRBD1. CDR1 and CDR2 from the germline V gene are MNHEY and SVGAGI. Germline trimming cut 6 bases from V and 3 bases from J; bases unmatched to any gene: 3. The CDR3 loop spans 14 amino acids. CDR3 sequence (DNA): TGTGCCAGCAGGCCGGGACAGGGGACAGATACGCAGTATTTT. Translated: CASRPGQGTDTQYF.

V and J are TRBV28 and TRBJ1-2; 7 positions match TRBD1. Germline assignment: CDR1 MDHEN and CDR2 SYDVKM. This CDR3 spans 15 amino acids. V dropped 2 bases and J dropped 8; count of bases not matched to a gene: 11. The DNA of the CDR3 is TGTGCCAGCAGTTTAGTGGACAGGACTGGGCACGGCTACACCTTC. It yields the protein CASSLVDRTGHGYTF.

This chain uses TRBV7-9 with TRBJ2-2, with unresolved D. Germline CDR1 reads SEHNR; CDR2 reads FQNEAQ (reference sequence). Deletions cut 0 bases from V and 2 bases from J, with 10 bases between. This CDR3 comprises 16 residues. In DNA form, the CDR3 reads TGTGCCAGCAGCTTAGCCCCCCTGCGTAACACCGGGGAGCTGTTTTTT. Protein product: CASSLAPLRNTGELFF.

The V gene is TRBV28, the J gene TRBJ1-6; 8 bases map to TRBD1. V shed 3 bases and J 10 bases; nucleotides not matched to a gene: 5. Germline V gene data show CDR1 as MDHEN and CDR2 as SYDVKM. CDR3 length equals 14 residues. As DNA, the CDR3 is TGTGCCAGCAGTTTGAGACAGGGGAACTCACCCCTCCACTTT. Amino acids: CASSLRQGNSPLHF.

Only a few counts were recorded for this clone. This chain connects TRBV7-9 to TRBJ2-7, with a weak D call TRBD2 (5 bases). This CDR3 contains 14 residues. Germline lookup yields CDR1 SEHNR and CDR2 FQNEAQ (reference sequence). The ends were cut back, 4 bases at V and 6 bases at J, with 16 bases in the middle. The CDR3 is CASSSYLGRGEQYF. The CDR3 coding sequence is TGTGCCAGCAGCTCTTACTTGGGGAGAGGCGAGCAGTACTTC.

This clone was detected only a few times. This specimen includes other DNA sequences encoding the same CDR3. The chain carries TRBV18 and TRBJ1-1; TRBD1 matches 10 bases. CDR1 and CDR2 (germline): KGHSH, LQKENI. CDR3 length equals 15 residues. V trimming: 3 bases; J trimming: 0 bases; junction bases outside the gene matches: 1. DNA of the CDR3: TGTGCCAGCTCACCCGGACAGGGGGTGAACACTGAAGCTTTCTTT. It codes for CASSPGQGVNTEAFF. Full variable domain (missing parts from reference TRBV18 and TRBJ1-1): NAGVMQNPRHLVRRRGQEARLRCSPMKGHSHVYWYRQLPEEGLKFMVYLQKENIIDESGMPKERFSAEFPKEGPSILRIQQVVRGDSAAYFCASSPGQGVNTEAFFGQGTRLTVV.

The chain is built from TRBV6-2 or TRBV6-3 and TRBJ1-1, with TRBD1 as a possible D gene (5 bases). The germline V gene has CDR1 MNHEY and CDR2 SVGEGT. The CDR3 is 15 amino acids. Trimming stripped 4 bases from V and 5 bases from J, with 17 bases between. The CDR3 reads CASSSQGLPGTEAFF. CDR3 sequence (DNA): TGTGCCAGCAGTTCCCAGGGCCTCCCCGGGACTGAAGCTTTCTTT.

J is TRBJ1-1 and V is TRBV7-9, with D possibly matching TRBD1 (6 bases). Trimming removed 2 bases at V and 5 bases at J, with 9 bases between. CDR1 and CDR2 from the germline V gene are SEHNR and FQNEAQ (reference sequence). The CDR3 loop spans 13 amino acids. This CDR3 reads CASSLPGVTEAFF. CDR3 DNA sequence: TGTGCCAGCAGCTTACCAGGGGTAACTGAAGCTTTCTTT.

The V call is TRBV7-3, the J call TRBJ2-2; D unclear. The V and J ends lost 5 bases and 5 bases respectively, with 9 bases between them. The CDR3 length is 13 residues. The germline V gene encodes CDR1 SGHTA and CDR2 FQGTGA. The DNA for the CDR3 is TGTGCCAGCAGCCCCCTTAGAACCGGGGAGCTGTTTTTT. Amino acid sequence: CASSPLRTGELFF.

The chain combines TRBV9 with TRBJ1-3, with 8 bases lining up with TRBD1. The CDR3 contains 14 residues. Trimming removed 4 bases from V and 4 bases from J; junction bases left unmatched: 4. Germline loops: CDR1 SGDLS, CDR2 YYNGEE. This CDR3 is CASSPRGPGNTIYF. CDR3 bases: TGTGCCAGCAGCCCCAGGGGGCCCGGAAACACCATATATTTT.

The genes are TRBV5-6 and TRBJ2-3, with 7 nucleotides matching TRBD1. V lost 0 bases and J lost 4; bases outside the gene matches: 5. Per the germline V gene, CDR1 is SGHDT and CDR2 is YYEEEE. This CDR3 comprises 15 residues. The CDR3 DNA sequence: TGTGCCAGCAGCTTGGCGACAGGGAAGGCAGATACGCAGTATTTT. This translates into CASSLATGKADTQYF. The variable domain in full, completed from reference TRBV5-6 and TRBJ2-3, reads DAGVTQSPTHLIKTRGQQVTLRCSPKSGHDTVSWYQQALGQGPQFIFQYYEEEERQRGNFPDRFSGHQFPNYSSELNVNALLLGDSALYLCASSLATGKADTQYFGPGTRLTVL.

This clone came up a few times. The chain has TRBV5-1 and TRBJ2-2; D unresolved. V lost 0 bases to trimming and J lost 4 bases, with 10 bases between them. This CDR3 is 15 amino acids long. From germline, CDR1 is SGHRS and CDR2 YFSETQ. The CDR3 loop reads CASSLGPPGTGELFF. CDR3 bases: TGCGCCAGCAGCTTGGGACCCCCGGGCACCGGGGAGCTGTTTTTT.

The chain uses TRBV6-2 or TRBV6-3 and TRBJ1-2; no clear D gene. CDR1 is MNHEY and CDR2 is SVGEGT in the germline V gene. The CDR3 is made up of 14 amino acids. V was clipped by 6 bases and J by 5 bases, with 16 bases between them. The CDR3 loop reads CASSRGPNGYGYTF. DNA for the CDR3: TGTGCCAGCAGCCGAGGTCCCAACGGTTATGGCTACACCTTC.

This clone occurred a few times. The genes are TRBV6-5 and TRBJ2-3; D is unclear. Germline-derived CDR1 and CDR2 are MNHEY and SVGAGI. The CDR3 loop spans 16 amino acids. The V and J ends lost 2 bases and 1 base respectively, with 13 bases between them. The CDR3 DNA reads as TGTGCCAGCAGTTACCGAGGCATAGGCGGCACAGATACGCAGTATTTT. It codes for CASSYRGIGGTDTQYF.

This chain links TRBV7-2 with TRBJ1-1; 8 bases line up with TRBD1. The CDR3 length is 15 residues. Trimming removed 4 bases from V and 0 bases from J; junction bases left unmatched: 4. Germline V gene lookup returns CDR1 SGHTA and CDR2 FQGNSA. The CDR3 DNA reads TGTGCCAGCAGCTATCGGACAGGGATGAACACTGAAGCTTTCTTT. Translation: CASSYRTGMNTEAFF.

The rearrangement joins TRBV3-1 (or the pseudogene TRBV3-2) to TRBJ1-6; D not resolved. CDR1 LGHDT and CDR2 YNNKEL come from the germline V gene (reference sequence). The V end lost 4 bases, the J end lost 10 bases, and 11 bases lay between the germline ends. The CDR3 loop spans 13 amino acids. The CDR3 bases are TGTGCCAGCAGCCCACCGCTGGCCTCACCCCTCCACTTT. Its translation is CASSPPLASPLHF.